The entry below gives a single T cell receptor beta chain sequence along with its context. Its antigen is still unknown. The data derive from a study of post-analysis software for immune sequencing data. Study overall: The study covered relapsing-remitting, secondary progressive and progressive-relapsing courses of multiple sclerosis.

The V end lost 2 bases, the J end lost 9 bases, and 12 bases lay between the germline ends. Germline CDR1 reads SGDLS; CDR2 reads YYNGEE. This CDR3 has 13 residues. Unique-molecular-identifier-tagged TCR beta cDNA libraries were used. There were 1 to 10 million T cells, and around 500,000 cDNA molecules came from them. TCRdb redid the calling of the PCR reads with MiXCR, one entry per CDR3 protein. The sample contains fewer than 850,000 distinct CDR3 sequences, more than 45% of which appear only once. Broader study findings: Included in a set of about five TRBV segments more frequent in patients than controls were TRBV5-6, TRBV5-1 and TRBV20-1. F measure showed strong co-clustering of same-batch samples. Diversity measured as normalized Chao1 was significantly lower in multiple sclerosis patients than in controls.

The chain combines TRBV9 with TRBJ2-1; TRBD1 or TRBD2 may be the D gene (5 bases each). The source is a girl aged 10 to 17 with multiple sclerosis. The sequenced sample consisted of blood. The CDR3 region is CASSVGDGGEQFF. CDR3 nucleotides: TGTGCCAGCAGCGTGGGAGATGGGGGTGAGCAGTTCTTC.